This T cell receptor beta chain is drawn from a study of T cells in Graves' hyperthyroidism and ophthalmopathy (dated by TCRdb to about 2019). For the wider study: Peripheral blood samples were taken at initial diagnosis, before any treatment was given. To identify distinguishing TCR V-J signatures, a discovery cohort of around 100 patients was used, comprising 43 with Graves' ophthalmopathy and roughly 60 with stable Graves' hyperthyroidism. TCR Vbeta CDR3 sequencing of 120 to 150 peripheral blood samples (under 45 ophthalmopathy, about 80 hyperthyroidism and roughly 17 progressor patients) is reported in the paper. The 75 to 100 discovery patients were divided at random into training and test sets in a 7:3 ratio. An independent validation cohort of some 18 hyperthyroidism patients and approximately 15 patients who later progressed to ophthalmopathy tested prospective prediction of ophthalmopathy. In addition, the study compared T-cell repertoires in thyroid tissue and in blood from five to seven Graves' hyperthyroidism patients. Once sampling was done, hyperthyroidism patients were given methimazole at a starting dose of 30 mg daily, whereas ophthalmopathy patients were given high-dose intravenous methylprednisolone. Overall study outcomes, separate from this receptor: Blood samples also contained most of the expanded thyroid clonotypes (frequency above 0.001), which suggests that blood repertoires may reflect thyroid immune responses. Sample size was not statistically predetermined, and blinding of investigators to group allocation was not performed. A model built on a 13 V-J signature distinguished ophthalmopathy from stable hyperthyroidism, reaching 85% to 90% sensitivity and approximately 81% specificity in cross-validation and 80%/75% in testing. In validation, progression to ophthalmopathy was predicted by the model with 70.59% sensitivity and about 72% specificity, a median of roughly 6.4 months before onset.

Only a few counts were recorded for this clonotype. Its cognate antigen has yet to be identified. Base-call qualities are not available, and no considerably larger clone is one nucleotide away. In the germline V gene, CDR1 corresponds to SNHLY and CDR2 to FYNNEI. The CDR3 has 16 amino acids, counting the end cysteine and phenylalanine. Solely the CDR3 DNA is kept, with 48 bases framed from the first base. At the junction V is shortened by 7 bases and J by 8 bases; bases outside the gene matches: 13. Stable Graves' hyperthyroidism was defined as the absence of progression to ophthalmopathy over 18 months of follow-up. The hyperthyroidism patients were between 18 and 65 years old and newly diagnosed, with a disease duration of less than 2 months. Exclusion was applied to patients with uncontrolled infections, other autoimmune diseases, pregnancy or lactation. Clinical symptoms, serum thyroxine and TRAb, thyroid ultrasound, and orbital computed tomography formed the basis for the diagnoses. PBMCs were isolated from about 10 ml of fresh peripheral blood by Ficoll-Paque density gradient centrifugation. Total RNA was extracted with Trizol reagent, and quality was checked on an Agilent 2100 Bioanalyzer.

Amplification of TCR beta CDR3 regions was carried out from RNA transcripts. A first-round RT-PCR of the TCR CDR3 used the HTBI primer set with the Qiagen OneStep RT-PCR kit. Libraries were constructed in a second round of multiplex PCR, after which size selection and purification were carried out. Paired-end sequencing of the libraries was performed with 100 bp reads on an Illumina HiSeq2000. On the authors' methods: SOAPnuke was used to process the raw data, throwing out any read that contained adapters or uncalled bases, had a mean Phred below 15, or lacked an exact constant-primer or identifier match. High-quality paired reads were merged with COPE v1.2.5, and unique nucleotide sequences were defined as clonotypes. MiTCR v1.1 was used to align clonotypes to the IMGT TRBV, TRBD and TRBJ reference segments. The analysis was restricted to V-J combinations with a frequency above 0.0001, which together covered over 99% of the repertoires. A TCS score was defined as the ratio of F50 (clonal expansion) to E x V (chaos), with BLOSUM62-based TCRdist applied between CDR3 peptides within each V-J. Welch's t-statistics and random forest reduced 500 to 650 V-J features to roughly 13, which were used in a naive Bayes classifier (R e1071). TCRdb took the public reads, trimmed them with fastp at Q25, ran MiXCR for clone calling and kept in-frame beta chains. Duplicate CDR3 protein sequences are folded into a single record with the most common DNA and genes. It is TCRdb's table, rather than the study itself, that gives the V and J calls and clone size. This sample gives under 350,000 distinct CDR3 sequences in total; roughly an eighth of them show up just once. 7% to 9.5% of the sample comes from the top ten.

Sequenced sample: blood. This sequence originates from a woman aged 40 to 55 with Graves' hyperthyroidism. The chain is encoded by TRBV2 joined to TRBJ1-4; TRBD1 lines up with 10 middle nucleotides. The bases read TGTGCCAGCACGCGACAGGGGGCGGGAGGGGCAGAAAAACTGTTTTTT. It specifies CASTRQGAGGAEKLFF. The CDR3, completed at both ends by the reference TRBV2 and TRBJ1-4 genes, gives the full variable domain EPEVTQTPSHQVTQMGQEVILRCVPISNHLYFYWYRQILGQKVEFLVSFYNNEISEKSEIFDDQFSVERPDGSNFTLKIRSTKLEDSAMYFCASTRQGAGGAEKLFFGSGTQLSVL.